The rows below give T cell receptor beta chains drawn from one sample of a study of CD8+CD57+ T cells in acquired aplastic anemia. TCRdb processed the reads anew with MiXCR; each CDR3 protein has one entry. The sample lists fewer than 200,000 distinct CDR3 sequences; about 48% were seen once. The sequencing input was sorted CD4+, CD8+, or CD8+CD57+ T cells (not recorded which) from PBMCs. The receptor set was obtained from a human donor in good health. The CDR3 runs from the conserved cysteine through the conserved F or W. Each record gives: CDR3 protein, CDR3 DNA, D gene, CDR3 length, clone size, J gene, V gene. The D gene is left open where the match is weak. Rows give clone size only sometimes, using once, few, many, or a class for an expanded clone.

cdr3_aa: CASSPSGTGAYEQYF
cdr3_nt: TGTGCCAGCAGCCCGTCCGGGACAGGGGCCTACGAGCAGTACTTC
d_call: TRBD1
cdr3_length: 15
clone_size: few
j_call: TRBJ2-7
v_call: TRBV19

cdr3_aa: CASSQPGRETQYF
cdr3_nt: TGCGCCAGCAGCCAGCCAGGGCGAGAGACCCAGTACTTC
d_call: -
cdr3_length: 13
clone_size: -
j_call: TRBJ2-5
v_call: TRBV7-9

cdr3_aa: CATSGVAGAHTGELFF
cdr3_nt: TGTGCCACCAGTGGTGTAGCGGGGGCGCACACCGGGGAGCTGTTTTTT
d_call: TRBD2
cdr3_length: 16
clone_size: -
j_call: TRBJ2-2
v_call: TRBV24-1

cdr3_aa: CASRGTSGSNNEQFF
cdr3_nt: TGCGCCAGCAGGGGGACTAGCGGGAGTAACAATGAGCAGTTCTTC
d_call: TRBD2
cdr3_length: 15
clone_size: many
j_call: TRBJ2-1
v_call: TRBV10-1

cdr3_aa: CASRGTGTTNTGELFF
cdr3_nt: TGTGCCAGCAGAGGGACCGGGACTACGAACACCGGGGAGCTGTTTTTT
d_call: TRBD2
cdr3_length: 16
clone_size: many
j_call: TRBJ2-2
v_call: TRBV9

cdr3_aa: CASSQEGRGRPSSTDTQYF
cdr3_nt: TGCGCCAGCAGCCAAGAGGGCCGCGGGCGACCCTCTAGCACAGATACGCAGTATTTT
d_call: -
cdr3_length: 19
clone_size: few
j_call: TRBJ2-3
v_call: TRBV4-1

cdr3_aa: CASRGTGWNYGYTF
cdr3_nt: TGTGCCAGCAGAGGGACGGGGTGGAACTATGGCTACACCTTC
d_call: -
cdr3_length: 14
clone_size: -
j_call: TRBJ1-2
v_call: TRBV2

cdr3_aa: CASRPPSGREFF
cdr3_nt: TGTGCCAGCAGACCCCCTAGCGGGAGGGAGTTCTTC
d_call: TRBD2
cdr3_length: 12
clone_size: once
j_call: TRBJ2-1
v_call: TRBV6-1

cdr3_aa: CASSSARTGGQETQYF
cdr3_nt: TGTGCCAGCAGCTCCGCCCGGACAGGGGGACAAGAGACCCAGTACTTC
d_call: TRBD1
cdr3_length: 16
clone_size: -
j_call: TRBJ2-5
v_call: TRBV7-2

cdr3_aa: CASSPGEGSYEQYF
cdr3_nt: TGTGCCAGCAGCCCAGGAGAGGGTTCCTACGAGCAGTACTTC
d_call: -
cdr3_length: 14
clone_size: many
j_call: TRBJ2-7
v_call: TRBV7-9

cdr3_aa: CASSLRASSNQPQHF
cdr3_nt: TGTGCCAGCAGCTTGCGGGCAAGTAGCAATCAGCCCCAGCATTTT
d_call: -
cdr3_length: 15
clone_size: many
j_call: TRBJ1-5
v_call: TRBV5-8

cdr3_aa: CASSPDSGNEKLFF
cdr3_nt: TGTGCCAGCAGCCCAGACAGCGGTAATGAAAAACTGTTTTTT
d_call: -
cdr3_length: 14
clone_size: few
j_call: TRBJ1-4
v_call: TRBV10-3

cdr3_aa: CASSHSPPNSGANVLTF
cdr3_nt: TGTGCCAGCAGCCACAGCCCCCCGAACTCTGGGGCCAACGTCCTGACTTTC
d_call: -
cdr3_length: 17
clone_size: many
j_call: TRBJ2-6
v_call: TRBV7-3

cdr3_aa: CASSSTGYTQYF
cdr3_nt: TGTGCCAGCAGCTCTACGGGATATACGCAGTATTTT
d_call: -
cdr3_length: 12
clone_size: -
j_call: TRBJ2-3
v_call: TRBV11-3

cdr3_aa: CASSLSQGAIMNTEAFF
cdr3_nt: TGTGCCAGCTCACTTTCACAGGGCGCAATTATGAACACTGAAGCTTTCTTT
d_call: -
cdr3_length: 17
clone_size: -
j_call: TRBJ1-1
v_call: TRBV18

cdr3_aa: CASSLVAGGTDTQYF
cdr3_nt: TGTGCCAGCAGCTTAGTGGCGGGGGGCACAGATACGCAGTATTTT
d_call: TRBD2
cdr3_length: 15
clone_size: many
j_call: TRBJ2-3
v_call: TRBV7-6

cdr3_aa: CASTEYGGTNEKLFF
cdr3_nt: TGTGCCAGCACTGAATACGGGGGGACTAATGAAAAACTGTTTTTT
d_call: -
cdr3_length: 15
clone_size: few
j_call: TRBJ1-4
v_call: TRBV6-2/TRBV6-3